This T cell receptor (beta chain) was identified during a study of T cell changes during pregnancy in multiple sclerosis. Trimming cost V 5 bases and J 4 bases, with 17 bases left between them. There are 16 residues in the CDR3. The germline CDR1 and CDR2 sequences are MDHEN and SYDVKM. Profiled with immunoSEQ multiplex PCR; TCRdb holds only in-frame clones, not every one. The table lists 90,000 to 95,000 clones, 80% to 95% of them singletons. The chain employs TRBV28 and TRBJ1-4; a possible D gene is TRBD1 (5 bases). The clonotype comes from a female donor with multiple sclerosis, enrolled in a pregnancy study. The source material was peripheral blood, sampled before pregnancy. CDR3 in DNA: TGTGCCAGCAGTCCTCATCCGGGACTGATTAATGAAAAACTGTTTTTT. Its protein is CASSPHPGLINEKLFF.